The T cell receptor (beta chain) described here comes from a study of low-dose radiotherapy and immunotherapy resistance in tumors. The wider study: In Cohort 2, 1 Gy per fraction was delivered every two weeks, for a total of 13 Gy over 26 weeks.

Alpha- and beta-chain coverage of first-strand cDNA came from TRAV- and TRBV-specific primers. With a V-primer adapter and a constant-region primer, TCRs were amplified for 20 to 25 PCR cycles. In vitro transcription served to amplify the mRNA that had been isolated. Using its own MiXCR run on the reads, TCRdb lists one record per CDR3 protein. The data contain nearly 95,000 distinct CDR3 sequences, 9.4% of them seen just once; the ten biggest clones take up 1%. Regarding time point: before trial treatment. V dropped 0 bases and J dropped 3 bases, with 9 bases sitting between them. The CDR3 is 14 residues long. Germline V lookup: CDR1 SGHRS, CDR2 YFSETQ. Many counts were recorded for this clonotype.

The specimen was PBMCs, collected before treatment. The chain links TRBV5-1 to TRBJ1-1; D possibly corresponds to TRBD1 (5 bases). This TCR derives from a male donor with prostate cancer. The CDR3 nucleotides read TGCGCCAGCAGCTTGGTTGGGGCGGACACTGAAGCTTTCTTT. It codes for CASSLVGADTEAFF.